Reported below is one T cell receptor beta chain. Regarding time point: pretreatment peripheral blood. These data belong to a study of PD-L1 blockade in urothelial cancer. About the study: Atezolizumab 1,200 mg was given intravenously every 3 weeks, starting 2014. Per blood sample, T cells had a median of around 150,000.

This table comes from immunoSEQ multiplex PCR, and its TCRdb copy is limited to in-frame clones, with some not included. Counted here are about 86,000 clones, roughly 84% occurring once; the ten biggest clones make up over 13%. CDR1 and CDR2 (germline): LNHDA, SQIVND (reference sequence). V was pared by 4 bases and J by 2 bases, with 10 bases between. This CDR3 is 14 amino acids long. The chain is built from TRBV19 and TRBJ2-3, with a tentative D call TRBD2 (6 bases). The specimen comprised PBMCs, sampled around atezolizumab (anti-PD-L1) treatment. This clonotype was obtained from a man aged 55 to 70 with urothelial cancer. CDR3 DNA sequence: TGTGCCAGTAGTAACTCGGGAGCCACAGATACGCAGTATTTT. This translates into CASSNSGATDTQYF.